This passage covers 22 T cell receptor beta chains from one sample sequenced in a study of Graves' ophthalmopathy and Graves' hyperthyroidism. RNA transcripts provided the template for amplifying TCR beta CDR3 regions. RT-PCR in the first round used HTBI primers; a second-round multiplex PCR followed. Each CDR3 protein is one row after TCRdb ran MiXCR on the multiplex PCR reads. The sample yields 650,000 to 900,000 distinct CDR3 sequences, 40% seen once. Sequencing was done on a sample of peripheral blood. The source of these receptors is an adult man with Graves' ophthalmopathy.

Regarding this clonotype: A clone one base away is much larger, so this may be a read error. V and J are TRBV11-2 and TRBJ2-5, with D tentatively TRBD1 or TRBD2 (6 bases each). Between the trimmed V and J ends, which lost 1 base and 9 bases, there was a span of 18 bases. Germline V gene lookup returns CDR1 SGHAT and CDR2 FQNNGV. The CDR3 is made up of 15 amino acids. In DNA, the CDR3 is TGTGCCAGCAGCTTAGGGGACACAGGAGGGGAGGCCCAGTACTTC. It encodes CASSLGDTGGEAQYF.

The chain carries TRBV10-3 and TRBJ1-2; TRBD1 agrees at 8 bases. Germline V gives CDR1 ENHRY, CDR2 SYGVKD. The length of the CDR3 is 15 residues. The V gene end was trimmed by 4 bases and the J gene end by 4 bases; junction bases not matched to a gene: 8. This CDR3 is CAISALTGDGYGYTF. CDR3 nucleotide sequence: TGTGCCATCAGTGCACTGACAGGGGACGGCTATGGCTACACCTTC.

The gene calls are TRBV9 and TRBJ1-1; 8 bases fit TRBD1. With 0 bases clipped from V and 3 bases from J, the junction kept 16 bases outside the gene matches. The CDR3 extends over 19 amino acids. The V gene's germline CDR1 is SGDLS and CDR2 YYNGEE. The CDR3 reads CASSVDVGRGRLVDTEAFF. CDR3 nucleotide sequence: TGTGCCAGCAGCGTAGATGTCGGCAGGGGGCGATTGGTGGACACTGAAGCTTTCTTT.

About this clonotype: A much more abundant neighbour one base away suggests this may be a read error. The gene calls are TRBV12-3 or TRBV12-4 and TRBJ1-2; tentative D call: TRBD1 (5 bases). The CDR3 sequence is 15 residues long. With 6 bases removed from V and 9 bases from J, the gap between germline ends came to 23 bases. The CDR3 region is CASSPRGGGKGSYTF. DNA of the CDR3: TGTGCCAGCAGCCCACGGGGCGGGGGGAAGGGAAGCTACACCTTC.

V usage is TRBV10-3 and J usage is TRBJ1-1, with 8 bases identical to TRBD1. CDR1 and CDR2 (germline): ENHRY, SYGVKD. The CDR3 spans 14 residues. The trim removed 5 bases at V and 5 bases at J, leaving 7 bases unmatched. CDR3 bases: TGTGCCATCAGTTTCTCCCAGGGGGCGACTGAAGCTTTCTTT. Translating it yields CAISFSQGATEAFF.

This clonotype has only a few counts. The chain carries TRBV5-6 and TRBJ2-2; no clear D gene. The CDR3 loop spans 14 amino acids. Trimming removed 4 bases at V and 6 bases at J, with 13 bases between. Germline V gene sequence: CDR1 SGHDT, CDR2 YYEEEE. The CDR3: CASSDGRAAGELFF. The CDR3 nucleotides read TGTGCCAGCAGCGACGGACGGGCCGCCGGGGAGCTGTTTTTT.

As concerns this clonotype: A junction boundary mismatches the germline segment, possibly from a read error. The J gene is TRBJ2-7, the V gene TRBV29-1, with D uncertain. The CDR3 spans 12 residues. In germline, CDR1 is SQVTM, CDR2 ANQGSEA. The CDR3 region has the DNA TGCAGCGTTGAAGTGGGCTCCTACGGGCAGTACTTC. Protein product: CSVEVGSYGQYF.

The sample holds many counts of this clonotype. DNA for the CDR3: TGTGCCAGCAGTTACGTCCCAGCCTACGAGCAGTACTTC. Translation: CASSYVPAYEQYF. The V gene is TRBV6-5, the J gene TRBJ2-7; D ambiguous. Germline CDR1 MNHEY, CDR2 SVGAGI. Trimming pared 2 bases from V and 2 bases from J, leaving 7 bases between. The CDR3 is 13 residues long.

This clonotype has ten or more counts. V and J are TRBV9 and TRBJ2-2; 8 bases are shared with TRBD2. The CDR3 contains 16 residues. Germline V gives CDR1 SGDLS, CDR2 YYNGEE. V lost 4 bases, J lost 0 bases, and 5 bases stayed unmatched. Written as DNA, the CDR3 is TGTGCCAGCAGCTCTTTAGCGGGGACGAACACCGGGGAGCTGTTTTTT. This sequence encodes CASSSLAGTNTGELFF. The full variable domain, rest sourced from reference TRBV9 and TRBJ2-2, is DSGVTQTPKHLITATGQRVTLRCSPRSGDLSVYWYQQSLDQGLQFLIQYYNGEERAKGNILERFSAQQFPDLHSELNLSSLELGDSALYFCASSSLAGTNTGELFFGEGSRLTVL.

The rearrangement uses TRBV29-1 and TRBJ1-6, with TRBD1 matching 9 bases. V lost 4 bases, J lost 7 bases, and 8 bases stayed unmatched. From germline, CDR1 is SQVTM and CDR2 ANQGSEA. The CDR3 loop spans 15 amino acids. CDR3 protein: CSVADGQGQNSPLHF. Here the CDR3 DNA reads TGCAGCGTTGCCGATGGACAGGGGCAGAATTCACCCCTCCACTTT.

The V call is TRBV29-1, the J call TRBJ2-5; weak D call: TRBD2 (5 bases). Germline V gene sequence: CDR1 SQVTM, CDR2 ANQGSEA. The length of the CDR3 is 11 residues. V shed 7 bases and J shed 5 bases, with 11 bases lying between them. The CDR3 sequence is CSGSAGETQYF. The CDR3 DNA follows: TGCAGCGGTAGCGCCGGGGAGACCCAGTACTTC.

At least ten counts were recorded for this clonotype. This rearrangement joins TRBV2 to TRBJ1-2; unclear D gene. With 7 bases removed from V and 3 bases from J, the gap between germline ends came to 15 bases. The germline gives CDR1 SNHLY, CDR2 FYNNEI. CDR3 length equals 14 residues. The CDR3 spells CASTRSTEDYGYTF. The CDR3 DNA follows: TGTGCCAGCACTCGCTCCACCGAGGACTATGGCTACACCTTC.

This clonotype has more than one count but fewer than ten. This rearrangement joins TRBV9 to TRBJ1-6; 9 bases are shared with TRBD1. The CDR3 has 17 amino acids. V lost 4 bases and J lost 7; bases outside the gene matches: 12. Germline V gene sequence: CDR1 SGDLS, CDR2 YYNGEE. This CDR3 reads CASSQAWGTGTNSPLHF. The CDR3 nucleotides read TGTGCCAGCAGCCAAGCCTGGGGGACAGGGACCAATTCACCCCTCCACTTT.

Turning to this clonotype: A read error may explain this, as a much larger clone is one base away. This chain connects TRBV10-3 to TRBJ1-4; maybe TRBD1 (6 bases). The germline CDR1 and CDR2 sequences are ENHRY and SYGVKD. V was trimmed by 4 bases and J by 5 bases, leaving 14 bases between them. This CDR3 is 15 amino acids long. As DNA, the CDR3 is TGTGCCATCAGTGCCGCAGGGGCACCCAATGAAAAACTGTTTTTT. Protein: CAISAAGAPNEKLFF.

This clonotype was observed a handful of times. The chain has TRBV20-1 and TRBJ1-5; 8 bases align to TRBD1. The trim removed 2 bases at V and 7 bases at J, leaving 4 bases unmatched. This CDR3 has 13 residues. CDR1 is DFQATT and CDR2 is SNEGSKA in the germline V gene (reference sequence). CDR3 sequence reads: CSARRQGSQPQHF. For the CDR3, the DNA is TGCAGTGCTAGACGACAGGGGAGCCAGCCCCAGCATTTT.

This clonotype was detected only a few times. This chain links TRBV20-1 with TRBJ1-1; D not certain. The CDR3 length is 13 residues. Trimming removed 4 bases from V and 3 bases from J, with 12 bases in between. Germline V lookup: CDR1 DFQATT, CDR2 SNEGSKA (reference sequence). The CDR3 DNA reads TGCAGTGCTAAGGACGATAAGGACACTGAAGCTTTCTTT. Translated, it gives CSAKDDKDTEAFF.

This clonotype was observed a few times. J is TRBJ2-6 and V is TRBV7-2; 9 bases map to TRBD1. V lost 9 bases to trimming and J lost 1 base; unmatched junction nucleotides: 16. This CDR3 is 19 amino acids long. From germline, CDR1 is SGHTA and CDR2 FQGNSA. The CDR3 is CASSQRRTGDISGANVLTF. CDR3 sequence (DNA): TGTGCCAGTAGCCAACGCAGGACAGGGGATATATCTGGGGCCAACGTCCTGACTTTC.

The chain couples TRBV2 to TRBJ2-5; D remains unclear. V was cut by 11 bases and J by 1 base, with 17 bases left in between. The CDR3 extends over 14 amino acids. Germline-derived CDR1 and CDR2 are SNHLY and FYNNEI. CDR3: CAWSPWTAQETQYF. The CDR3 DNA reads TGTGCCTGGAGTCCGTGGACCGCCCAAGAGACCCAGTACTTC.

This clonotype was detected ten times or more. The chain has TRBV10-1 and TRBJ2-7; 9 bases line up with TRBD1. CDR1 is WNHNN and CDR2 is SYGVQD in the germline V gene (reference sequence). The CDR3 consists of 16 residues. V was clipped by 2 bases and J by 3 bases; unmatched bases: 8. CDR3 amino acids: CASSEADRGLDYEQYF. The CDR3, as DNA: TGCGCCAGCAGTGAGGCGGACAGGGGTCTGGACTACGAGCAGTACTTC.

The chain has TRBV12-3 or TRBV12-4 and TRBJ2-7; D is unresolved. The CDR3 extends over 14 amino acids. Trimming took 8 bases from V and 4 from J, leaving 18 bases between them. The CDR3 DNA sequence: TGTGCCAGCTCATTAAGGCAGGTCGAGTACGAGCAGTACTTC. Amino acid sequence: CASSLRQVEYEQYF.

This clonotype was recorded a few times. J is TRBJ2-7 and V is TRBV4-3; 11 nucleotides align to TRBD2. Losses at the gene ends were 1 base for V and 3 bases for J; bases not matched to a gene: 5. Germline V gives CDR1 LGHNA, CDR2 YSLEER. This CDR3 is built from 16 residues. The chain's CDR3 is CASSQAAGTSGYEQYF. The CDR3 DNA reads as TGCGCCAGCAGCCAAGCAGCCGGGACTAGCGGCTACGAGCAGTACTTC.

The CDR3 sequence is CACQDNYEQYF. The CDR3 DNA reads as TGTGCCTGCCAAGACAACTACGAGCAGTACTTC. The chain combines TRBV10-3 with TRBJ2-7, with D uncertain. The germline gives CDR1 ENHRY, CDR2 SYGVKD. The CDR3 runs 11 residues. Between the trimmed V and J ends, which lost 11 bases and 3 bases, there was a span of 11 bases.